These T cell receptor beta chains were read from a single sample in a study of blood T cells in healthy people across ages. TCRdb independently ran MiXCR on the 5' RACE reads; one entry per CDR3 protein. The sample holds more than 550,000 distinct CDR3 sequences, roughly 20% seen once. The sequenced sample consisted of blood. The receptor set was obtained from a man between 65 and 80 years old in good health. The CDR3 runs from the conserved cysteine through the conserved F or W. The D gene is left open where the match is weak. Size tells how often a clone was seen (once, few, many) or the class of an expanded clone, and some rows leave it out.

V gene: TRBV6-5; J gene: TRBJ1-1; D gene: .; clone size: .; CDR3 DNA: TGTGCCAGCAGGGTCCCCGCGGGGACTGAAGCTTTCTTT; CDR3 protein: CASRVPAGTEAFF
V gene: TRBV5-1; J gene: TRBJ1-2; D gene: TRBD1; clone size: few; CDR3 DNA: TGCGCCAGCAGCTTGGCCAGGGGGCCATCAGGCTGCACCTTC; CDR3 protein: CASSLARGPSGCTF
V gene: TRBV10-3; J gene: TRBJ1-2; D gene: TRBD1; clone size: many; CDR3 DNA: TGTGCCATCAGTGAGGACAGGGCTAACTATGGCTACACCTTC; CDR3 protein: CAISEDRANYGYTF
V gene: TRBV3-1; J gene: TRBJ2-3; D gene: TRBD2; clone size: few; CDR3 DNA: TGTGCCAGCACCTCAAACGTAGCGGGAGTTCTAGATACGCAGTATTTT; CDR3 protein: CASTSNVAGVLDTQYF
V gene: TRBV28; J gene: TRBJ1-4; D gene: TRBD1; clone size: .; CDR3 DNA: TGTGCCAGCAGGGGGACAGAATCTAATGAAAAACTGTTTTTT; CDR3 protein: CASRGTESNEKLFF
V gene: TRBV29-1; J gene: TRBJ2-7; D gene: .; clone size: .; CDR3 DNA: TGCAGCGTTGGATTACCAGGGGCCACCTACGAGCAGTACTTC; CDR3 protein: CSVGLPGATYEQYF
V gene: TRBV29-1; J gene: TRBJ1-2; D gene: .; clone size: .; CDR3 DNA: TGCAGCGTTGAAGCTTCACACTGGCAGGGCTATGGCTACACCTTC; CDR3 protein: CSVEASHWQGYGYTF
V gene: TRBV28; J gene: TRBJ2-7; D gene: TRBD1; clone size: .; CDR3 DNA: TGTGCCAGCAGTCACCCGGGACAGGGTAAGAACGAGCAGTACTTC; CDR3 protein: CASSHPGQGKNEQYF
V gene: TRBV29-1; J gene: TRBJ1-1; D gene: .; clone size: few; CDR3 DNA: TGCAGCGTTGAAGAGGACCCAGGGGCCGAAGCTTTCTTT; CDR3 protein: CSVEEDPGAEAFF
V gene: TRBV20-1; J gene: TRBJ2-6; D gene: .; clone size: .; CDR3 DNA: TGCAGTGCTAGGGGTGGCAGCTCTGGGGCCAACGTCCTGACTTTC; CDR3 protein: CSARGGSSGANVLTF
V gene: TRBV10-3; J gene: TRBJ2-1; D gene: TRBD2; clone size: few; CDR3 DNA: TGTGCCATCAGTGAGTCCCCTAGCGGTACCTACAATGAGCAGTTCTTC; CDR3 protein: CAISESPSGTYNEQFF
V gene: TRBV5-5; J gene: TRBJ2-4; D gene: .; clone size: few; CDR3 DNA: TGTGCCAGCAGCTTGGTCGCCTCACCCACCAAAAACATTCAGTACTTC; CDR3 protein: CASSLVASPTKNIQYF
V gene: TRBV29-1; J gene: TRBJ2-5; D gene: .; clone size: few; CDR3 DNA: TGCGGCGTTGGTGTCCAGCAAGAGACCCAGTACTTC; CDR3 protein: CGVGVQQETQYF
V gene: TRBV7-9; J gene: TRBJ2-4; D gene: TRBD1; clone size: few; CDR3 DNA: TGTGCCAGCAGCGTCTCACCGGGACAGGGAGCCATTCAGTACTTC; CDR3 protein: CASSVSPGQGAIQYF
V gene: TRBV6-6; J gene: TRBJ2-1; D gene: .; clone size: few; CDR3 DNA: TGTGCCAGCAGGATACTGGTCGAGGCTGAGCAGTTCTTC; CDR3 protein: CASRILVEAEQFF
V gene: TRBV28; J gene: TRBJ2-3; D gene: TRBD1; clone size: .; CDR3 DNA: TGTGCCAGCACCCGGGACAGGCCAAGCACAGATACGCAGTATTTT; CDR3 protein: CASTRDRPSTDTQYF
V gene: TRBV5-1; J gene: TRBJ1-6; D gene: TRBD1; clone size: .; CDR3 DNA: TGCGCCAGCAGGGGAACAGGGGACCATAATTCACCCCTCCACTTT; CDR3 protein: CASRGTGDHNSPLHF
V gene: TRBV6-5; J gene: TRBJ2-3; D gene: .; clone size: .; CDR3 DNA: TGTGCCAGCAGTTCCGGGCGACTAGGCACAGATACGCAGTATTTT; CDR3 protein: CASSSGRLGTDTQYF
V gene: TRBV4-1; J gene: TRBJ1-3; D gene: .; clone size: .; CDR3 DNA: TGCGCCAGCAGCCAAGACGGCACCATATATTTT; CDR3 protein: CASSQDGTIYF
V gene: TRBV24-1; J gene: TRBJ2-3; D gene: .; clone size: .; CDR3 DNA: TGTGCCACCGGCTGGGGGACGACGCAGTATTTT; CDR3 protein: CATGWGTTQYF
V gene: TRBV7-9; J gene: TRBJ2-3; D gene: .; clone size: .; CDR3 DNA: TGTGCCAGCAGCTTAGGGCTAGCTCAGGGGTGGAATACGCAGTATTTT; CDR3 protein: CASSLGLAQGWNTQYF
V gene: TRBV7-2; J gene: TRBJ1-2; D gene: .; clone size: .; CDR3 DNA: TGTGCCAGCAGCCTCCCAGGGACGGCCTATGGCTACACCTTC; CDR3 protein: CASSLPGTAYGYTF
V gene: TRBV28; J gene: TRBJ2-7; D gene: .; clone size: .; CDR3 DNA: TGTGCCAGCAGTTTAAACGGGAAAGGTGGCTCCTACGAGCAGTACTTC; CDR3 protein: CASSLNGKGGSYEQYF
V gene: TRBV9; J gene: TRBJ1-2; D gene: .; clone size: few; CDR3 DNA: TGTGCCAGCAGCGTCGGCAGGGAACTGCATGGCTACACCTTC; CDR3 protein: CASSVGRELHGYTF
V gene: TRBV28; J gene: TRBJ1-2; D gene: .; clone size: .; CDR3 DNA: TGTGCCAGCAGCAGCCGGGCCAGGGGTAACTATGGCTACACCTTC; CDR3 protein: CASSSRARGNYGYTF
V gene: TRBV4-3; J gene: TRBJ2-1; D gene: .; clone size: .; CDR3 DNA: TGCGCCAGCAGCCAAGAGGTCGCGGGCTATGGGGATGAGCAGTTCTTC; CDR3 protein: CASSQEVAGYGDEQFF
V gene: TRBV15; J gene: TRBJ1-3; D gene: .; clone size: .; CDR3 DNA: TGTGCCACCAGCAGAGCTCGCGGGGCCTCGGAGCACACCATATATTTT; CDR3 protein: CATSRARGASEHTIYF
V gene: TRBV20-1; J gene: TRBJ2-7; D gene: TRBD1; clone size: .; CDR3 DNA: TGCAGTGCTCCGTTGACAGGGGGCTACGAGCAGTACTTC; CDR3 protein: CSAPLTGGYEQYF
V gene: TRBV5-1; J gene: TRBJ2-3; D gene: .; clone size: .; CDR3 DNA: TGCGCCAGCAATACAGGCGCCGGAGATACGCAGTATTTT; CDR3 protein: CASNTGAGDTQYF
V gene: TRBV7-8; J gene: TRBJ1-5; D gene: .; clone size: .; CDR3 DNA: TGTGCCAGCAGCCCTCAATTTAGCAATCAGCCCCAGCATTTT; CDR3 protein: CASSPQFSNQPQHF
V gene: TRBV20-1; J gene: TRBJ2-1; D gene: TRBD2; clone size: .; CDR3 DNA: TGCAGTGCTAGGGGACTAGCGGGACTGAGCTCCTACAATGAGCAGTTCTTC; CDR3 protein: CSARGLAGLSSYNEQFF
V gene: TRBV7-8; J gene: TRBJ1-2; D gene: .; clone size: .; CDR3 DNA: TGTGCCAGCAGCTTAGAGGGGGGTAACTATGGCTACACCTTC; CDR3 protein: CASSLEGGNYGYTF
V gene: TRBV6-6; J gene: TRBJ2-1; D gene: TRBD2; clone size: many; CDR3 DNA: TGTGCCAGCAGTTACTCGAGACGCCAGCGGGAGGGCAAAAGCTCCTACAATGAGCAGTTCTTC; CDR3 protein: CASSYSRRQREGKSSYNEQFF
V gene: TRBV5-5; J gene: TRBJ2-3; D gene: .; clone size: many; CDR3 DNA: TGTGCCAGCAGCTTCGAAGTCGGGTATCGGGATACGCAGTATTTT; CDR3 protein: CASSFEVGYRDTQYF
V gene: TRBV7-2; J gene: TRBJ2-2; D gene: .; clone size: .; CDR3 DNA: TGTGCCAGCAGCTCCCCCAGGTCCCTCCCCTACGGGGAGCTGTTTTTT; CDR3 protein: CASSSPRSLPYGELFF
V gene: TRBV29-1; J gene: TRBJ2-3; D gene: TRBD2; clone size: .; CDR3 DNA: TGCAGCGTGCGACTAGCGGGGGGTACAGATACGCAGTATTTT; CDR3 protein: CSVRLAGGTDTQYF
V gene: TRBV12-3/TRBV12-4; J gene: TRBJ2-2; D gene: TRBD2; clone size: few; CDR3 DNA: TGTGCCGGCAGTCGACTAGCGGGGAGCACCGGGGAGCTGTTTTTT; CDR3 protein: CAGSRLAGSTGELFF
V gene: TRBV7-2; J gene: TRBJ1-4; D gene: TRBD1; clone size: few; CDR3 DNA: TGTGCCAGCAGCTTCGGCTCAACAGGGGCGGAAAAACTGTTTTTT; CDR3 protein: CASSFGSTGAEKLFF
V gene: TRBV27; J gene: TRBJ2-4; D gene: .; clone size: few; CDR3 DNA: TGTGCCAGCAGTTTCTCAGGCCACCCAGTGGATCTAGCCAAAAACATTCAGTACTTC; CDR3 protein: CASSFSGHPVDLAKNIQYF
V gene: TRBV7-9; J gene: TRBJ1-4; D gene: .; clone size: .; CDR3 DNA: TGTGCCAGCAGCTTAGCGGGACACGGCTCTAATGAAAAACTGTTTTTT; CDR3 protein: CASSLAGHGSNEKLFF
V gene: TRBV6-6; J gene: TRBJ2-1; D gene: .; clone size: .; CDR3 DNA: TGTGCCAGCAGCCCCAGGGGACGGGAGCAGTTCTTC; CDR3 protein: CASSPRGREQFF
V gene: TRBV24-1; J gene: TRBJ1-4; D gene: .; clone size: .; CDR3 DNA: TGTGCCACCAGTGGTGCAACTAATGAAAAACTGTTTTTT; CDR3 protein: CATSGATNEKLFF
V gene: TRBV6-2/TRBV6-3; J gene: TRBJ2-5; D gene: TRBD2; clone size: few; CDR3 DNA: TGTGCCAGCAGTTACTCCGTGGCTAGCGGCAAGACCCAGTACTTC; CDR3 protein: CASSYSVASGKTQYF
V gene: TRBV3-1; J gene: TRBJ2-3; D gene: TRBD2; clone size: .; CDR3 DNA: TGTGCCAGCAGCCAAGACGGGAGGGCGCAAGATACGCAGTATTTT; CDR3 protein: CASSQDGRAQDTQYF
V gene: TRBV10-3; J gene: TRBJ2-3; D gene: TRBD2; clone size: .; CDR3 DNA: TGTGCTGGAGCGGGAGGGCCGGTTACAGATACGCAGTATTTT; CDR3 protein: CAGAGGPVTDTQYF
V gene: TRBV6-5; J gene: TRBJ2-3; D gene: .; clone size: .; CDR3 DNA: TGTGCCAGCAGTTACTCAGGTAGCGTGAGAAGCACAGATACGCAGTATTTT; CDR3 protein: CASSYSGSVRSTDTQYF
V gene: TRBV5-1; J gene: TRBJ2-4; D gene: .; clone size: .; CDR3 DNA: TGCGCCAGCAGCTTGGGGGGAGGTCCCGCCAAAAACATTCAGTACTTC; CDR3 protein: CASSLGGGPAKNIQYF
V gene: TRBV20-1; J gene: TRBJ2-5; D gene: .; clone size: .; CDR3 DNA: TGCAGTGCTAGGGGTTTCCAAGAGACCCAGTACTTC; CDR3 protein: CSARGFQETQYF
V gene: TRBV12-3/TRBV12-4; J gene: TRBJ1-2; D gene: .; clone size: .; CDR3 DNA: TGTGCCAGCAGTCCAGACGATGGGGGAGGAGGGGGCTACACCTTC; CDR3 protein: CASSPDDGGGGGYTF
V gene: TRBV7-9; J gene: TRBJ2-7; D gene: .; clone size: many; CDR3 DNA: TGTGCCAGCAGCTTTCAGGGATCCTACGAGCAGTACTTC; CDR3 protein: CASSFQGSYEQYF
V gene: TRBV12-3/TRBV12-4; J gene: TRBJ2-3; D gene: .; clone size: .; CDR3 DNA: TGTGCCAGCAGTGTCCCCGCGGATACGCAGTATTTT; CDR3 protein: CASSVPADTQYF